This TCR beta chain is from a study of blood T cell repertoires in COVID-19. Study-level information: Italy, Spain and the United States were the sources of the convalescent and acute COVID-19 samples. The analysed material was cDNA or gDNA that came from T cells, B-cell-depleted T cells, or PBMCs.

This clone was counted a few times. The protocol was immunoSEQ multiplex PCR, while the TCRdb copy is restricted to in-frame clones and leaves out a portion. The top ten hold roughly 20% of the sample, which has 72,000 or so clones, about 80% seen once. The length of the CDR3 is 15 residues. Looked up from germline, CDR1 is SGHTA and CDR2 is FQGNSA. V was clipped by 5 bases and J by 3 bases, with 14 bases between them. The specimen was peripheral blood. This TCR was sampled from an older man who had recovered from COVID-19. The chain employs TRBV7-2 and TRBJ1-5, with D tentatively TRBD1 (5 bases). The CDR3 DNA reads TGTGCCAGCAGCCCCAGGGTGGCCACCAATCAGCCCCAGCATTTT. It specifies CASSPRVATNQPQHF.